This T cell receptor beta chain originates from a study of blood T cell repertoires in COVID-19 (dated by TCRdb to between 2020 and 2021). The study in broad terms: The collaborator samples originated in the United States, Italy and Spain and spanned the acute and convalescent phases of COVID-19. The repertoires were released in a freely available public database meant as a resource for research on the immune response to SARS-CoV-2. The prospective study material was composed of cDNA or gDNA derived from T cells, B-cell-depleted T cells, or PBMCs. Where available, HLA class I and class II types were taken from metadata supplied by the sample provider and were not determined by assay-based typing. Deeply sampled blood TCRbeta repertoires from subjects exposed to, actively infected with, or recovered from COVID-19 were included in the dataset. The sample metadata nearly always contained a de-identified subject ID, COVID-19 status, age in years and sex. Samples came from the ongoing ImmuneRACE study (first 160 participants) plus 1,254 subjects from 6 global collaborators.

In Seattle, one collaborating source enrolled patients while the infection was active and tracked those patients longitudinally over the course of disease. Collaborating institutions collected whole blood in K2EDTA tubes following their own protocols. For TCRbeta analysis, collaborators shipped samples in one of three forms: frozen whole blood, isolated PBMCs, or DNA extracted from either of those sample types. The germline V gene (reference sequence) specifies SGHKS as CDR1 and YYEKEE as CDR2. From its cysteine to its phenylalanine, the CDR3 spans 14 amino acids. CDR3 DNA is the only sequence kept; it has 42 bases, read in frame from the first base. Here V drops 4 bases and J drops 1 base, and the junction holds 2 bases not matched to any gene. General study outcomes and caveats: The quantity of clinical and demographic metadata differed by source and by participant and was supplied without curation.

This clone was recorded at least ten times. There is no known antigen for this receptor. No per-base quality is available; no much larger clone lies one base away. TCRbeta CDR3 regions were amplified from genomic DNA using the immunoSEQ Assay, a bias-controlled multiplex PCR. As for how the authors treated the data: The number of nucleated cells in each sample was estimated from the amplification of reference gene primers within the assay. To quantify the absolute abundance of each unique TCRbeta CDR3 rearrangement, sequence reads were collapsed and filtered. For each sample, productive Simpson clonality was calculated as the square root of Simpson's diversity index across productive rearrangements. TCRdb stores this immuneACCESS table with in-frame sequences only. Part of the clones is absent; in the studies checked, under half of the shortfall reflects unresolved V genes, and no reason is known for the rest. The DNA gave D and trimming, while V, J and clone size come from that table. The sample contains some 210,000 clones, about 90% of them found a single time. Over 0.75% of the sample is taken by the ten largest.

The TCR was taken from a man aged 55 to 70 with COVID-19, enrolled during active disease. This sequence uses TRBV5-5 and TRBJ1-1; 9 central nucleotides agree with TRBD1. The sequencing sample was made of peripheral blood. The CDR3 protein sequence reads: CASSVTGGNTEAFF. The nucleotide sequence is given as TGTGCCAGCAGCGTGACAGGGGGGAACACTGAAGCTTTCTTT.